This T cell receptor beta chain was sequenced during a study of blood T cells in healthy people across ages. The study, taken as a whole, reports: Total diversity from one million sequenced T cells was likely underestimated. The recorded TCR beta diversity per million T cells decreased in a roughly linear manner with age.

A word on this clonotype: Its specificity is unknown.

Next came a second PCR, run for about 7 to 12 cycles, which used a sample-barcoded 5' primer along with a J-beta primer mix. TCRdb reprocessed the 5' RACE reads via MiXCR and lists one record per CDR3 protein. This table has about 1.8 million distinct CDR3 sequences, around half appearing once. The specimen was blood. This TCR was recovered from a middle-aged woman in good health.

This CDR3 reads CASSLRTGGQPQHF. The DNA of the CDR3 is TGTGCCAGCAGCCTCCGGACAGGGGGGCAGCCCCAGCATTTT. The V and J genes are TRBV7-2 and TRBJ1-5; 10 positions agree with TRBD1. Trimming took 5 bases from V and 7 from J; bases not matched to a gene: 5. CDR3 size: 14 residues. Germline-derived CDR1 and CDR2 are SGHTA and FQGNSA.